This T cell receptor beta chain stems from a study of blood T cell repertoires in COVID-19. Here immunoSEQ multiplex PCR was the method, and the copy in TCRdb shows in-frame clones only, minus some. The top ten hold 1.4% to 1.5% of the sample, which has 350,000 to 500,000 clones, 70% to 90% seen once. This clone appeared once. The missing conserved phenylalanine or tryptophan at the end of this CDR3 makes a read error likely. The DNA is left out, because the CDR3 cannot be placed on it with certainty; the CDR3 is given as TCRdb lists it. The CDR3 extends over 14 residues, inclusive of both ends. Germline V lookup: CDR1 SEHNR, CDR2 FQNEAQ (reference sequence).

This receptor was obtained from a woman under 30 who had been exposed to COVID-19. Sequenced input: PBMCs or T cells enriched from blood (not recorded which). The rearrangement links TRBV7-9 to TRBJ1-6. The CDR3 loop is CASSSDFAGTSLAV.